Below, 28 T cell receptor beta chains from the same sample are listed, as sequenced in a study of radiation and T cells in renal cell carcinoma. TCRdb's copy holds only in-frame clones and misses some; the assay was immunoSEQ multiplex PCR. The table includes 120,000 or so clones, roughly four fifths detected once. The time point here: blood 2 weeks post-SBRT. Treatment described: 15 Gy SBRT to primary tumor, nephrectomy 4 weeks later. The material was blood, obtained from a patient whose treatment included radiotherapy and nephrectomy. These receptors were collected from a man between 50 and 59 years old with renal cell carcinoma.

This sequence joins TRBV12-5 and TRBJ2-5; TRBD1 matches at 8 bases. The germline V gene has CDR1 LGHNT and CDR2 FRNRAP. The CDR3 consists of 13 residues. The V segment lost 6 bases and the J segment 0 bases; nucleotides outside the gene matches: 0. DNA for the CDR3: TGTGCTAGTGGGGGACAGGACCAAGAGACCCAGTACTTC. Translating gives CASGGQDQETQYF.

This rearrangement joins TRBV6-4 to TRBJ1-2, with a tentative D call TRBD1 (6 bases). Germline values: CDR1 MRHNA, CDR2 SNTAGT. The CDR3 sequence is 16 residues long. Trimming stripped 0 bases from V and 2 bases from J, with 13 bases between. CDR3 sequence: CASSDSWGRNNYGYTF. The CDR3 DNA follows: TGTGCCAGCAGTGACTCGTGGGGGCGAAACAACTATGGCTACACCTTC.

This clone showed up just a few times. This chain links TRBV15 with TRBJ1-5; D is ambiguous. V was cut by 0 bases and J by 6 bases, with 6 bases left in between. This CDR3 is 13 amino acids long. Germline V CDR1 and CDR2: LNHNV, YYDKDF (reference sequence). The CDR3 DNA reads TGTGCCACCAGCAGAGAGGGATCTCAGCCCCAGCATTTT. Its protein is CATSREGSQPQHF.

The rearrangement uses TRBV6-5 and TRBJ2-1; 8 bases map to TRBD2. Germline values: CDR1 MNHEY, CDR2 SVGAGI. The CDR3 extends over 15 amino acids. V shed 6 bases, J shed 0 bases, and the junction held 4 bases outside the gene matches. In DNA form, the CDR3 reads TGTGCCAGCAGATTAGCGGGGAGCTCCTACAATGAGCAGTTCTTC. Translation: CASRLAGSSYNEQFF.

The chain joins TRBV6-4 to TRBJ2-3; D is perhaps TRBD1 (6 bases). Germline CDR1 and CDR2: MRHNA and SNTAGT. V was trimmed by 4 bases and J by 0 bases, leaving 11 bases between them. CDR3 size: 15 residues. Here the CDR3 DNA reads TGTGCCAGCAGTGTCGACAGGTGGAGCACAGATACGCAGTATTTT. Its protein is CASSVDRWSTDTQYF.

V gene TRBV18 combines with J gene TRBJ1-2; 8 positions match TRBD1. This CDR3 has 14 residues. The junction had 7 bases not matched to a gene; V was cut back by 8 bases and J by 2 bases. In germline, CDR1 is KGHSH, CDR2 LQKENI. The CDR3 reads CASTGQGPNYGYTF. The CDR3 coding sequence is TGTGCCAGCACTGGACAGGGTCCGAACTATGGCTACACCTTC.

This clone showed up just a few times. The CDR3 DNA reads TGTGCCAGCAGCGACCAGGGATCTTGGACCGGGGAGCTGTTTTTT. Encoded protein: CASSDQGSWTGELFF. This chain uses TRBV27 with TRBJ2-2; perhaps TRBD1 as D (5 bases). The CDR3 is 15 residues long. Per the germline V gene, CDR1 is MNHEY and CDR2 is SMNVEV (reference sequence). V dropped 6 bases and J dropped 5 bases, with 16 bases sitting between them.

The CDR3 reads CASSLGLRMTGSKSPLHF. CDR3 in DNA: TGCGCCAGCAGCTTGGGCCTCCGGATGACAGGGTCGAAATCACCCCTCCACTTT. V and J are TRBV5-1 and TRBJ1-6; TRBD1 matches at 7 bases. The CDR3 contains 18 residues. With 0 bases clipped from V and 10 bases from J, the junction kept 16 bases outside the gene matches. CDR1 is SGHRS, CDR2 YFSETQ, per germline.

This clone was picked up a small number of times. CDR3 DNA sequence: TGCGCCAGCAGCTTTGGAACAGGGTTGACTGAAGCTTTCTTT. Translating it yields CASSFGTGLTEAFF. J is TRBJ1-1 and V is TRBV5-1; D is perhaps TRBD1 (6 bases). The CDR3 spans 14 residues. Trimming cost V 2 bases and J 5 bases, with 13 bases left between them. The germline gives CDR1 SGHRS, CDR2 YFSETQ. The full variable domain, its missing parts supplied by reference TRBV5-1 and TRBJ1-1, is KAGVTQTPRYLIKTRGQQVTLSCSPISGHRSVSWYQQTPGQGLQFLFEYFSETQRNKGNFPGRFSGRQFSNSRSEMNVSTLELGDSALYLCASSFGTGLTEAFFGQGTRLTVV.

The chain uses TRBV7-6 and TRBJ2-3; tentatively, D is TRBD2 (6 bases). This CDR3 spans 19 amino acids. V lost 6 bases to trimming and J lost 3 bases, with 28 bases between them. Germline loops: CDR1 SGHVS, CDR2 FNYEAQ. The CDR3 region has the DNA TGTGCCAGCAGTCTAGGGGCTTTTGGGTGGGAGGCCGCTACAGATACGCAGTATTTT. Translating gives CASSLGAFGWEAATDTQYF.

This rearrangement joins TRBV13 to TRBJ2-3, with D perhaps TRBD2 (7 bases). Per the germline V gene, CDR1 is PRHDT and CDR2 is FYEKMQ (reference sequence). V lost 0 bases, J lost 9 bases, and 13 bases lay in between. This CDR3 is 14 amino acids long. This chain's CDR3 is CASSLGRGAGTQYF. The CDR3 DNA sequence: TGTGCCAGCAGCTTAGGCCGGGGGGCGGGGACGCAGTATTTT.

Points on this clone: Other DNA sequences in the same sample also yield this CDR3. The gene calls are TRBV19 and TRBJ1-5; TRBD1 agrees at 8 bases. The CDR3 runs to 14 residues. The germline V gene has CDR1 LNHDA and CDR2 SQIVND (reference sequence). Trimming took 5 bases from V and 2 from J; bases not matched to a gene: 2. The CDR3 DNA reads TGTGCCAGTAGTGGACAGGGCGGCAATCAGCCCCAGCATTTT. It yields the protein CASSGQGGNQPQHF.

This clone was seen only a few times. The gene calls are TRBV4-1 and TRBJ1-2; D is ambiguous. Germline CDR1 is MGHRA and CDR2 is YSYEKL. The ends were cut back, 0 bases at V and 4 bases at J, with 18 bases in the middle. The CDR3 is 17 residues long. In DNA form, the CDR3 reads TGCGCCAGCAGCCAAGATCGGTCCGGGTTCTATTTCTATGGCTACACCTTC. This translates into CASSQDRSGFYFYGYTF.

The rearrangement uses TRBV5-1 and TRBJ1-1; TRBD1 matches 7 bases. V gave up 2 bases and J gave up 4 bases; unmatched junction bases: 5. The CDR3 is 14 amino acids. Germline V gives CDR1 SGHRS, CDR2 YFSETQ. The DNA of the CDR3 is TGCGCCAGCAGCTTTACAGGGGTCGGCACTGAAGCTTTCTTT. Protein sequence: CASSFTGVGTEAFF.

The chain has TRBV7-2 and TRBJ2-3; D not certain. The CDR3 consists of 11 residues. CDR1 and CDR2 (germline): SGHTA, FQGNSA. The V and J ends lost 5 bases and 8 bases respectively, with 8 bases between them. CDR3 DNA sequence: TGTGCCAGCAGCGCCCGTCCTACGCAGTATTTT. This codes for CASSARPTQYF.

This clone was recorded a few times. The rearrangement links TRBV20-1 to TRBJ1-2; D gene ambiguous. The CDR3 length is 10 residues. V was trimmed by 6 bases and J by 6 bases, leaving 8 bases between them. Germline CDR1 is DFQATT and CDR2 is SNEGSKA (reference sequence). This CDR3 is CSAETNGYTF. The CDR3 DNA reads TGCAGTGCGGAGACTAATGGCTACACCTTC.

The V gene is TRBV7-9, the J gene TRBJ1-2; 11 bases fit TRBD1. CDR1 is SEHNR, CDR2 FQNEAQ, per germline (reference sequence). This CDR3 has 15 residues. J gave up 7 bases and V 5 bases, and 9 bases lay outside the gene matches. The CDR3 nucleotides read TGTGCCAGCAGCCGCAGCGGACAGGGGGCCGGTGGCTACACCTTC. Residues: CASSRSGQGAGGYTF.

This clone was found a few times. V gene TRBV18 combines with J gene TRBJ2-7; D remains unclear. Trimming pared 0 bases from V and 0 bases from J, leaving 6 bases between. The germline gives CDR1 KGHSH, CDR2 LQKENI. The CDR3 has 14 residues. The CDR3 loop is CASSPPGFSYEQYF. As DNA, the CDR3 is TGTGCCAGCTCACCACCCGGATTCTCCTACGAGCAGTACTTC.

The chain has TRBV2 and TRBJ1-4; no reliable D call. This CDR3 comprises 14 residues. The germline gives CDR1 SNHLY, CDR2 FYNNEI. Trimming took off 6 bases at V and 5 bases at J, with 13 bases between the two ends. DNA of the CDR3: TGTGCCAGCAGAATTGGGTCCCCGAATGAAAAACTGTTTTTT. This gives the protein CASRIGSPNEKLFF. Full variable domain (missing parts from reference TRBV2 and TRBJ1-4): EPEVTQTPSHQVTQMGQEVILRCVPISNHLYFYWYRQILGQKVEFLVSFYNNEISEKSEIFDDQFSVERPDGSNFTLKIRSTKLEDSAMYFCASRIGSPNEKLFFGSGTQLSVL.

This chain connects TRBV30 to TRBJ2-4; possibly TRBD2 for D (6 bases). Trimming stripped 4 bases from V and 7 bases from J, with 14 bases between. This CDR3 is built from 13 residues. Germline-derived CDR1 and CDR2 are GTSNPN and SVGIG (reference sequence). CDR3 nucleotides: TGTGCCTGGACTGTCTCGGGAGCGAACATTCAGTACTTC. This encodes CAWTVSGANIQYF. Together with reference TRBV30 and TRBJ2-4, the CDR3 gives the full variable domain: SQTIHQWPATLVQPVGSPLSLECTVEGTSNPNLYWYRQAAGRGLQLLFYSVGIGQISSEVPQNLSASRPQDRQFILSSKKLLLSDSGFYLCAWTVSGANIQYFGAGTRLSVL.

CDR3 residues: CASSTGRYTDTQYF. CDR3 DNA: TGTGCCAGCAGTACAGGGAGATACACAGATACGCAGTATTTT. The rearrangement links TRBV2 to TRBJ2-3, with D possibly TRBD1 on 6 matching bases. Per the germline V gene, CDR1 is SNHLY and CDR2 is FYNNEI. The ends were cut back, 5 bases at V and 2 bases at J, with 11 bases in the middle. This CDR3 spans 14 amino acids.

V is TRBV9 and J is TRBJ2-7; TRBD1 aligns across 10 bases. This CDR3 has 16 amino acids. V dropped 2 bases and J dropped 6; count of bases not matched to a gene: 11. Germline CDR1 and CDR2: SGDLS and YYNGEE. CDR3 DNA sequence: TGTGCCAGCAGCGTTCGGGACAGGGGAGTTCCTGGCGAGCAGTACTTC. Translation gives CASSVRDRGVPGEQYF.

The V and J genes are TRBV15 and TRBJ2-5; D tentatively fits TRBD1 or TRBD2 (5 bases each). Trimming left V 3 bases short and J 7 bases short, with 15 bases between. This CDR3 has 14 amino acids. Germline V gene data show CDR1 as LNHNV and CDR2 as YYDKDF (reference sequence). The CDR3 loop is CATSRGTRGGTQYF. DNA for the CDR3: TGTGCCACCAGCAGGGGGACCCGTGGGGGGACCCAGTACTTC.

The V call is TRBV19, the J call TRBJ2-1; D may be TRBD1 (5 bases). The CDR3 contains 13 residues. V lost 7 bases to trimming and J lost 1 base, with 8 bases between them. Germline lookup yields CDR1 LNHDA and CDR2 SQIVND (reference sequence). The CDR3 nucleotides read TGTGCCAGTACAGGGAAGTCCTACAATGAGCAGTTCTTC. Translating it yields CASTGKSYNEQFF.

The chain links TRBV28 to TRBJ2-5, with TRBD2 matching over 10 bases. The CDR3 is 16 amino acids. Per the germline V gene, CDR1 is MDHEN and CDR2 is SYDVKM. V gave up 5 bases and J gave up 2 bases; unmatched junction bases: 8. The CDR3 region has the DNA TGTGCCAGCAGTCATCAAGCGGGAGGGGGACAAGAGACCCAGTACTTC. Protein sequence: CASSHQAGGGQETQYF.

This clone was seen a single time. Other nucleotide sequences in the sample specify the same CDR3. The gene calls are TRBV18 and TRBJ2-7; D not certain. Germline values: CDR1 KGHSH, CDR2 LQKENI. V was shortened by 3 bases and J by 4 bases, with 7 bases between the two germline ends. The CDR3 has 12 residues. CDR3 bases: TGTGCCAGCTCACCCGTTGGGTACGAGCAGTACTTC. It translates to CASSPVGYEQYF. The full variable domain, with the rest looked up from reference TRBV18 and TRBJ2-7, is NAGVMQNPRHLVRRRGQEARLRCSPMKGHSHVYWYRQLPEEGLKFMVYLQKENIIDESGMPKERFSAEFPKEGPSILRIQQVVRGDSAAYFCASSPVGYEQYFGPGTRLTVT.

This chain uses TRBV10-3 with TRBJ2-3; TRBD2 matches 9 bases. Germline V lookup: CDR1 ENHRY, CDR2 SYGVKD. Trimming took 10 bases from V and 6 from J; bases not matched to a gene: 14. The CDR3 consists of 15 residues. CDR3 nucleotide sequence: TGTGCCACCAACCGGCTAGCGGGGTCCGGGGATACGCAGTATTTT. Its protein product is CATNRLAGSGDTQYF.

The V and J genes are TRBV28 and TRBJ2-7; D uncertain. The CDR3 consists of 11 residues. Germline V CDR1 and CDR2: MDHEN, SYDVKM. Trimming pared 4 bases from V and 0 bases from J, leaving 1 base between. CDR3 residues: CASSSSYEQYF. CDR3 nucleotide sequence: TGTGCCAGCAGTTCCTCCTACGAGCAGTACTTC. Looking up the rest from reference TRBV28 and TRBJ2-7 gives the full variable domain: DVKVTQSSRYLVKRTGEKVFLECVQDMDHENMFWYRQDPGLGLRLIYFSYDVKMKEKGDIPEGYSVSREKKERFSLILESASTNQTSMYLCASSSSYEQYFGPGTRLTVT.